This T cell receptor beta chain is drawn from a study of human T cells and chemical hapten exposure. Using its own MiXCR run on the RACE reads, TCRdb lists one record per CDR3 protein. The sample contains about 190,000 distinct CDR3 sequences, 24% of which appear only once. Stated time point: patch test 3, about 24 weeks after DPC sensitization. Treatment noted: therapeutic diphenylcyclopropenone sensitization with weekly scalp DPC. The length of the CDR3 is 16 residues. V was pared by 3 bases and J by 7 bases, with 8 bases of the junction left unmatched. Only one count was recorded for this clonotype.

The rearrangement links TRBV12-3 or TRBV12-4 to TRBJ1-6, with TRBD1 matching over 8 bases. The starting material was whole blood, obtained in connection with sensitization to the hapten diphenylcyclopropenone (DPC). This receptor was obtained from a woman in her 40s with alopecia areata. Some clones in this sample may be carry-over from other donors' samples. The CDR3 bases are TGTGCCAGCAGTTTTGGGACAGGCGTTAGGAATTCACCCCTCCACTTT. Translation: CASSFGTGVRNSPLHF.